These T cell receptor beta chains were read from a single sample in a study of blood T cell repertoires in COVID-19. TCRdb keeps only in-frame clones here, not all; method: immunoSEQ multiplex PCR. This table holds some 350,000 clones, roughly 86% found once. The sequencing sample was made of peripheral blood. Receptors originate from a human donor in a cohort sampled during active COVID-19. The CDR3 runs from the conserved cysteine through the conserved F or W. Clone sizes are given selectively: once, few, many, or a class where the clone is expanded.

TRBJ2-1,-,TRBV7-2,CASRGGGGDNEQFF
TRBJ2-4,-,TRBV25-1,CASSKDRERNIQYF
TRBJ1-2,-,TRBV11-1,CASSPTGEPYDDYTF
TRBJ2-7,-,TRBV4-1,CASSRRTGPYEQYF
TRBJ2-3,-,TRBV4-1,CASSQLGGTDTQYF
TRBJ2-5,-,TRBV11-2,CASRVAGQETQYF
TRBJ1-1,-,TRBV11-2,CASSFFSVTMGGSREAFF
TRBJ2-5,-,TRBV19,CASSITGTSGAQYF
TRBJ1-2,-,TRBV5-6,CASSLDMATYYGYTF
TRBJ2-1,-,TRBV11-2,CASTKSLDDTPGEQFF
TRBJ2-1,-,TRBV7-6,CASSFSRRLAGGNEQFF
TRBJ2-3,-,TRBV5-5,CASSFEAADTQYF
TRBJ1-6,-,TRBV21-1,CASSKKRSSQGAWSSYNSPLHF
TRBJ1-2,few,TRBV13,CASSQRQAANYGYTF
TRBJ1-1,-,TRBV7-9,CASSFSGTGEDTEAFF
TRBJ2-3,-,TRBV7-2,CASSLEGTHTDTQYF
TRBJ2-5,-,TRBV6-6,CASSPRGGLGETQYF
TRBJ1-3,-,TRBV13,CASSLDLRGNTIYF
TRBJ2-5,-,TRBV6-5,CASSRDSQETQYF
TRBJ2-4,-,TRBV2,CASSPSVAKNIQYF
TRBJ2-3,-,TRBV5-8,CASSSGGTSAYTSTDTQYF
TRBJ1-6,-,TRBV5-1,CASSLKGDSPLHF
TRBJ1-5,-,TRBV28,CASSPGGVPNQPQHF
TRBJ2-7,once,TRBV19,CASRLGLGYEQYF
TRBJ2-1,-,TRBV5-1,CASSLAGRGDNEQFF
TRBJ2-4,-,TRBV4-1,CASSLGLAGGRAKNIQYF
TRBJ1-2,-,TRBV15,CATSRTGGSYGYTF
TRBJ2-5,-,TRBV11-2,CASRLAGQETQYF
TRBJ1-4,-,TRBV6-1,CASSEGTGTGTEKLFF
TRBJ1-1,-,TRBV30,CAWSVQQLNTEAFF
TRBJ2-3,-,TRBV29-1,CSVDEADTQYF
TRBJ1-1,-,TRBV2,CASCTGGNTEAFF
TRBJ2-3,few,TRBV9,CASSVEGSTDTQYF
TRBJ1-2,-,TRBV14,CASSQGDTAYYTF
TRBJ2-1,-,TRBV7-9,CASSSVPTGNEQFF
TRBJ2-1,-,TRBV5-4,CASSLVGQLYNEQFF
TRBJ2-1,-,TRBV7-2,CASSLAAGQGYNEQFF
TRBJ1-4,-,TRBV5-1,CASSLGAGGVNEKLFF
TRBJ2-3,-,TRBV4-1,CASSQVGGANTDTQYF
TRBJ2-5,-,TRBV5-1,CASSKEARETQYF
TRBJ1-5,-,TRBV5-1,CASSLEGPNQPQHF
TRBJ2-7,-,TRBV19,CASGEGAGEAYEQYF
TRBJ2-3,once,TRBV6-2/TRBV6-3,CASSPRDRAGTDTQYF
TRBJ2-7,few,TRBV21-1,CASSKALPGEYF
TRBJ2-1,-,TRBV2,CATKGDRTGEQFF
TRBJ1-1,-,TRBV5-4,CASSPDSMNTEAFF
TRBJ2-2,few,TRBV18,CASSQAANEAGELFF
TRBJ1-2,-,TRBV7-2,CASSLAVVTVYGYTF
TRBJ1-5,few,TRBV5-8,CASSVVFVSGGNQPQHF
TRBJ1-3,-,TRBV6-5,CASSYAGSSGNTIYF
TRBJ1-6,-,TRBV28,CASRSGQGHSPLHF
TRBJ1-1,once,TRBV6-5,CASSYSQARGTEAFF
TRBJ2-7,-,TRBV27,CASSKTPGLIYEQYF